The TCR beta chain described here comes from a study of T cell repertoires in cytomegalovirus infection. About the research overall: In the study, CMV epitopes included recently identified HLA-C-restricted and well-studied HLA-B-restricted ones. Indicated by public TCR beta signatures were CMV infection and matching HLA type.

General observations from the study: The study found HLA-C-restricted CMV-specific TCR beta clonotypes dominating the ex vivo response.

The table lists this clonotype with a few counts. What it binds is unknown. TCRdb called the reads again in MiXCR, with one record for every CDR3 protein. The sample holds 550,000 to 700,000 distinct CDR3 sequences, approximately 40% seen once. The sequence was collected from a human donor in good health (CMV status not recorded). Some clones in this sample may be carry-over from other donors' samples. This specimen consisted of cultured PBMCs, obtained from culture after CMV antigen stimulation.

CDR3 nucleotide sequence: TGTGCCAGCAGTGAATTTGGAAAGGGGGGAACCGGGGAGCTGTTTTTT. It translates to CASSEFGKGGTGELFF. The chain links TRBV25-1 to TRBJ2-2, with D perhaps matching TRBD1 or TRBD2 (6 bases each). Germline V gene lookup returns CDR1 MGHDK and CDR2 SYGVNS. The CDR3 is made up of 16 amino acids. Trimming left V 1 base short and J 5 bases short, with 14 bases between.